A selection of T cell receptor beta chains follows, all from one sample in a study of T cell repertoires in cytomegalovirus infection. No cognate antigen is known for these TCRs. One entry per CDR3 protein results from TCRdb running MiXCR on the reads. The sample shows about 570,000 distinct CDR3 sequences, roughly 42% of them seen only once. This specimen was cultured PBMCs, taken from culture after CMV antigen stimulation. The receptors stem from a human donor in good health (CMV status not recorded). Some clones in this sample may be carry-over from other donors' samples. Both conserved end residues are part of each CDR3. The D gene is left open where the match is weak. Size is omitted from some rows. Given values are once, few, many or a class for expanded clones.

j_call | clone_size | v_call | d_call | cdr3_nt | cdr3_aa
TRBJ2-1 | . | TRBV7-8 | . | TGTGCCAGCAGCTTATACGGGGGAGGGGGCCCGAATGAGCAGTTCTTC | CASSLYGGGGPNEQFF
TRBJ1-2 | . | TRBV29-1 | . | TGCAGCGTTGATCCAGGGAGAGGCTATGGCTACACCTTC | CSVDPGRGYGYTF
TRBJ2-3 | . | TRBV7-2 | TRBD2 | TGTGCCAGCAGCCCCAGACTAGCGGGCAGCACAGATACGCAGTATTTT | CASSPRLAGSTDTQYF
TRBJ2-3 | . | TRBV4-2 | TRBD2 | TGTGCCAGCAGCCGGGAACCACTAGCGGGGGGACCAGATACGCAGTATTTT | CASSREPLAGGPDTQYF
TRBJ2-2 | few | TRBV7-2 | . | TGTGCCACCCCCCGAGCCACCGGGGAGCTGTTTTTT | CATPRATGELFF
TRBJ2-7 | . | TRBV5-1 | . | TGCGCCAGCAGCTTCCTTTCCGGGACGAGCTCCTACGAGCAGTACTTC | CASSFLSGTSSYEQYF
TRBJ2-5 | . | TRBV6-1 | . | TGTGCCAGCAGTGAACCTTCAAGGAGGGGAAGGTTTATGGAGACCCAGTACTTC | CASSEPSRRGRFMETQYF
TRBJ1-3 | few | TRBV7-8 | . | TGTGCCAGCAGCTCTGGGATGTTCTCTGGAAACACCATATATTTT | CASSSGMFSGNTIYF
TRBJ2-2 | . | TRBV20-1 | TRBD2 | TGCAGTGCTAGACCCTTCGAATCGGTAGCGGGGGACACCGGGGAGCTGTTTTTT | CSARPFESVAGDTGELFF
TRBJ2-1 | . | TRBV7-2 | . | TGTGCCAGCAGCTCGGGACTACCTCAGGGGGGGCAGTTCTTC | CASSSGLPQGGQFF
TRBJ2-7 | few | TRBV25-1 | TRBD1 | TGTGCCAGCAGGTCTGGACAGGGGAAGACTCCCTACGAGCAGTACTTC | CASRSGQGKTPYEQYF
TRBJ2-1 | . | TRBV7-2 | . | TGTGCCAGCACCCCTTTCAGGGGAGGCCATGAGCAGTTCTTC | CASTPFRGGHEQFF
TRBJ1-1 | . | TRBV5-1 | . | TGCGCCAGCAGCGACCCGGAGAAGGGGAGAACGAACACTGAAGCTTTCTTT | CASSDPEKGRTNTEAFF
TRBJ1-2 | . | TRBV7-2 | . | TGTGCCAGCAGCATTAACTATGGCTACACCTTC | CASSINYGYTF
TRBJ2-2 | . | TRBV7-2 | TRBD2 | TGTGCCAGCAGCTTAGTCATCCCTAGCGGGGACACCGGGGAGCTGTTTTTT | CASSLVIPSGDTGELFF
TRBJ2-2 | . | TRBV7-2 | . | TGTGCCAGCAGCTTAGTTCGGCGGGTCGACACCGGGGAGCTGTTTTTT | CASSLVRRVDTGELFF
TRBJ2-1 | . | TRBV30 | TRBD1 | TGTGCCTGGAGCCGGGACAGGGGGCGGAATGAGCAGTTCTTC | CAWSRDRGRNEQFF
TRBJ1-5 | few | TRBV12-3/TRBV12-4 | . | TGTGCCAGCAGTCAGGATGGTCAGCCCCAGCATTTT | CASSQDGQPQHF
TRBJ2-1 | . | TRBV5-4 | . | TGTGCCAGCAGTTATCAGGTCGAGGAGGGCAATGAGCAGTTCTTC | CASSYQVEEGNEQFF
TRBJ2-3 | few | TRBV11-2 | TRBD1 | TGTGCCAGCCAAGACAGGGTAGGGGCAGATACGCAGTATTTT | CASQDRVGADTQYF
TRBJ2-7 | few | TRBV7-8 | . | TGTGCCAGCAGCTTAGATTGGACACTCGAGCAGTACTTC | CASSLDWTLEQYF
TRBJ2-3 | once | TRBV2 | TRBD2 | TGTGCCAGCAGTGGACGGACTAGCGGGATCACAGATACGCAGTATTTT | CASSGRTSGITDTQYF
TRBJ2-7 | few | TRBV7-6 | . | TGTGCCAGCAGCTTCGGGCCCTACGAGCAGTACTTC | CASSFGPYEQYF
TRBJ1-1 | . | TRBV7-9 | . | TGTGCCAGCAGCTTAGTTAGGGCGGCTGAAGCTTTCTTT | CASSLVRAAEAFF
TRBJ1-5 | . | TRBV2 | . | TGTGCCAGCGGTTTAACGGGGTCCGTTCAGCCCCAGCATTTT | CASGLTGSVQPQHF
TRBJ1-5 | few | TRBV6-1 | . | TGTGCCAGCAGTGTCTCTCAGGGTGGCAATCAGCCCCAGCATTTT | CASSVSQGGNQPQHF
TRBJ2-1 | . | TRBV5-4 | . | TGTGCCAGCAGCTTGGACGGTCCCCACAATGAGCAGTTCTTC | CASSLDGPHNEQFF
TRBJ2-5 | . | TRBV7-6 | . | TGTGCCAGCAGCGATAGTCCGGTTCGAGAAGAGACCCAGTACTTC | CASSDSPVREETQYF
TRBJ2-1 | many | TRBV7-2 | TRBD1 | TGTGCCAGCAGCCCCCCGGGACAGGGCGTCAATGAGCAGTTCTTC | CASSPPGQGVNEQFF
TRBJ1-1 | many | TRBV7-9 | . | TGTGCCAGCAGCCCCGGCGCTTTCTTT | CASSPGAFF
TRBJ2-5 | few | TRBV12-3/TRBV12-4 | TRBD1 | TGTGCCAGCGCCCCGACAGGGCTACAAGAGACCCAGTACTTC | CASAPTGLQETQYF
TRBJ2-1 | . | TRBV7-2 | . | TGTGCCAGCAGCTTAGGACTTACATCCTACAATGAGCAGTTCTTC | CASSLGLTSYNEQFF
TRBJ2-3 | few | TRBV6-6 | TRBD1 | TGTGCCAGCACCAGGGTACAGGGGGCGGCAGATACGCAGTATTTT | CASTRVQGAADTQYF
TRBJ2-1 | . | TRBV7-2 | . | TGTGCCAGCAGCTTAGACAGGCAATACAATGAGCAGTTCTTC | CASSLDRQYNEQFF
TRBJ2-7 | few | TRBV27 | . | TGTGCCAGCAGTTGGACGGCAACAGGGCTCTACGAGCAGTACTTC | CASSWTATGLYEQYF
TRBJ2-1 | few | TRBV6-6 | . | TGTGCCAGCAGTTTCCCGGGCTCCTACAATGAGCAGTTCTTC | CASSFPGSYNEQFF
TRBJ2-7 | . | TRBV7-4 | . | TGTGCCAGCAGCTTAAGTAACAACGAGCAGTACTTC | CASSLSNNEQYF
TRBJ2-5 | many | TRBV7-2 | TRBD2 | TGTGCCAGCAGCCCCCAGCGGGGGTCGGGAGAGACCCAGTACTTC | CASSPQRGSGETQYF
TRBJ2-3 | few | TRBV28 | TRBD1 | TGTGCCAGCGGGCGACAGGGCCCAGATACGCAGTATTTT | CASGRQGPDTQYF
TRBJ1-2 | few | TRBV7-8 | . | TGTGCCAGCAGCTCCTCCAGGTTCTATGGCTACACCTTC | CASSSSRFYGYTF
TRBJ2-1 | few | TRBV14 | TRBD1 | TGTGCCAGCAGCCAAGTCCCAGGGGGCAATGAGCAGTTCTTC | CASSQVPGGNEQFF
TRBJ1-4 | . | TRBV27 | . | TGTGCCAGCAGTATCATCGGGTCGGGTGAAAAACTGTTTTTT | CASSIIGSGEKLFF
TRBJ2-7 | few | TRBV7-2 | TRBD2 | TGTGCCAGCAGCTTAGGGCCGGGGACTAGCGGGGCACCCTACGAGCAGTACTTC | CASSLGPGTSGAPYEQYF
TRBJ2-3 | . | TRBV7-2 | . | TGTGCCAGCAGAATTGGGGGGGCGGGAAGCACAGATACGCAGTATTTT | CASRIGGAGSTDTQYF
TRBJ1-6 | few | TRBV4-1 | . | TGCGCCAGCAGCCAAGTGAGACAGAATTCACCCCTCCACTTT | CASSQVRQNSPLHF
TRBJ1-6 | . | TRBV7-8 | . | TGTGCCAGCAGCCCGCCCCGATATTCACCCCTCCACTTT | CASSPPRYSPLHF